This T cell receptor (beta chain) came from a study of human T cells and chemical hapten exposure. Whole-study context: How much TCR each sample yielded varied, mostly because pooled library volumes differed slightly.

The study's library attached unique molecular identifiers to single cDNA molecules. Authors' analysis steps: With a range of roughly 23,224 to 690,600, the median per sample was roughly 97,000 TCRs. TCRdb itself ran the RACE reads through MiXCR, one entry per CDR3 protein. The V and J calls and clone size are TCRdb's, not the authors'. Of some 350,000 distinct CDR3 sequences listed, about 6% are singletons. This clonotype was detected only a few times. Its antigen is not known. As for time point: patch test 2, 6 weeks after DPC sensitization. Treatment here: therapeutic diphenylcyclopropenone sensitization with weekly scalp DPC. The CDR3 loop spans 20 amino acids. Germline V CDR1 and CDR2: MNHEY, SVGEGT. V lost 0 bases and J lost 2, with 22 bases in between. Overall study findings and caveats: Donors, who had alopecia, may show an immune response that differs from healthy people's.

The sequencing here drew on whole blood, taken in connection with sensitization to the hapten diphenylcyclopropenone (DPC). This chain uses TRBV6-2 or TRBV6-3 with TRBJ2-2; a possible D gene is TRBD2 (6 bases). This clonotype was sampled from a woman under 30 with alopecia areata. Some clones in this sample may be carry-over from other donors' samples. CDR3 DNA: TGTGCCAGCAGTTACTCAGAGAGGGAAGGGGAGGCGATAAACACCGGGGAGCTGTTTTTT. Residues: CASSYSEREGEAINTGELFF.